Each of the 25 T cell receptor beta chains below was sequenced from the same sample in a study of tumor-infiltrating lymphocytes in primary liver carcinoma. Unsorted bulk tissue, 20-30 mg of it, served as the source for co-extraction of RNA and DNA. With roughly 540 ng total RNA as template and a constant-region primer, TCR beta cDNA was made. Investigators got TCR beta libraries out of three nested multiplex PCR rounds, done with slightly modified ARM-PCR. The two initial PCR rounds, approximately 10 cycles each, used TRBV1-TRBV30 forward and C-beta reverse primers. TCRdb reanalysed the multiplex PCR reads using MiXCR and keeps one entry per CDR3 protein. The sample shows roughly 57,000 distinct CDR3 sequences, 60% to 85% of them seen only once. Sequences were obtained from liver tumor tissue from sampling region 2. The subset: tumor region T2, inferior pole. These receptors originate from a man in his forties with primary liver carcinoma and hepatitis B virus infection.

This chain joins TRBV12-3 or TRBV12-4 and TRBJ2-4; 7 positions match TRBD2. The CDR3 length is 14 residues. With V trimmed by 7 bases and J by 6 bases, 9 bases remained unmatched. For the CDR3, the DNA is TGTGCCAGCAAGTGGGCGGGAGAGGGAAACATTCAGTACTTC. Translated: CASKWAGEGNIQYF.

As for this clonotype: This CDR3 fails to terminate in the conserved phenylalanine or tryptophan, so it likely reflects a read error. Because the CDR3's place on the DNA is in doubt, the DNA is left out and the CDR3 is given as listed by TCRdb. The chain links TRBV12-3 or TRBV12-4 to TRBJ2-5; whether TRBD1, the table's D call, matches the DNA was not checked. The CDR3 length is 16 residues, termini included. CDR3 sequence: CASSLTLGATQETHYL.

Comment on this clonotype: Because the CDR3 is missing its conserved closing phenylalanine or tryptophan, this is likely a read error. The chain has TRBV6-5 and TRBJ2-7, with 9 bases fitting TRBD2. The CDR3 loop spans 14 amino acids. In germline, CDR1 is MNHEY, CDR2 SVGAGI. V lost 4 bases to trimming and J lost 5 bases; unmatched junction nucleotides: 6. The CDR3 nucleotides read TGTGCCAGCAGTTTTACCTGGACTAGCGACGAGCAGTACTAC. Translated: CASSFTWTSDEQYY.

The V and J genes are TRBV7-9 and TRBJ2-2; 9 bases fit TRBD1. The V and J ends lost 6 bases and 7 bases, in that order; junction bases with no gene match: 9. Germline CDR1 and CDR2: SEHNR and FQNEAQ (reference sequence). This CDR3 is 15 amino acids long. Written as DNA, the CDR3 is TGTGCCAGCAGACCTAAACAGGGGGCAAGCGGGGAGCTGTTTTTT. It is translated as CASRPKQGASGELFF.

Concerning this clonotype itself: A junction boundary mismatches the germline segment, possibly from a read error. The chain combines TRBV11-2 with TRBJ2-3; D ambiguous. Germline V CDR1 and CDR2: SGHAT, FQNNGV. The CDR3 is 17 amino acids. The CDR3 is CASSFGQRPISTDRQYF. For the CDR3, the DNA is TGTGCCAGTAGCTTCGGGCAACGCCCAATAAGCACGGATAGGCAGTATTTT.

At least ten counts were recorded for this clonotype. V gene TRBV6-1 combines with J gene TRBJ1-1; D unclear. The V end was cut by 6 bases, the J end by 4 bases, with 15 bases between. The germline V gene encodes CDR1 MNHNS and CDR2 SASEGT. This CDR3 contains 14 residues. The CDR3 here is CASSRVGRSTEAFF. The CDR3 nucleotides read TGTGCCAGCAGCCGGGTGGGCAGGAGCACTGAAGCTTTCTTT.

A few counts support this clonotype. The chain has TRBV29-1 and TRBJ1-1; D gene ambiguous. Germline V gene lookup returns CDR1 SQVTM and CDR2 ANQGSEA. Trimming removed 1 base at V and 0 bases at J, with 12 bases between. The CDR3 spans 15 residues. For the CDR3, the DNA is TGCAGCGTTGAAGCGTGGTGGGGAATGAACACTGAAGCTTTCTTT. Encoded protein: CSVEAWWGMNTEAFF.

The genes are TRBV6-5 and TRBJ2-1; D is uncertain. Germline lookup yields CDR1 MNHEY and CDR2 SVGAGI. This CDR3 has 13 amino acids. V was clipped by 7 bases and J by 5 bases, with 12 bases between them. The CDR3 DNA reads TGTGCCAGCATAGGGCTGTGGGACAATGAGCAGTTCTTC. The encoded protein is CASIGLWDNEQFF.

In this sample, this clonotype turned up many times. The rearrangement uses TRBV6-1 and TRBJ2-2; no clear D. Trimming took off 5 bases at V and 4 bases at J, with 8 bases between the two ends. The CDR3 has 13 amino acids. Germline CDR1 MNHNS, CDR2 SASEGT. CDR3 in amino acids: CASSRVFTGELFF. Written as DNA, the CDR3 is TGTGCCAGCAGTCGGGTTTTCACCGGGGAGCTGTTTTTT.

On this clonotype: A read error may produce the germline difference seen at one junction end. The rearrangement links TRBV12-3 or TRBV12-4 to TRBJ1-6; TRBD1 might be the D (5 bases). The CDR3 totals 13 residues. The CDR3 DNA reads TGTACCAGCTCATTGGGGGGGAATTCACCCCTACACTTT. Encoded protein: CTSSLGGNSPLHF.

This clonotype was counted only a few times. The CDR3 loop reads CASSWRTSRGLFGYTF. CDR3 DNA: TGTGCCAGCAGTTGGCGAACCTCTCGGGGGCTCTTTGGCTACACCTTC. The V gene is TRBV12-3 or TRBV12-4, the J gene TRBJ1-2, with a weak D call TRBD1 (6 bases). V was shortened by 4 bases and J by 7 bases, with 22 bases between the two germline ends. The CDR3 spans 16 residues.

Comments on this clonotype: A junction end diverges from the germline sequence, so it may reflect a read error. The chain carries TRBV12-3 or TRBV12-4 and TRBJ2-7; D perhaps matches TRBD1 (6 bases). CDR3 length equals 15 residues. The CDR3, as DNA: TGTGCCTGCAGTTTTGGGAGAGGGGGCTCCTACGAGCAGTACTTC. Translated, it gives CACSFGRGGSYEQYF.

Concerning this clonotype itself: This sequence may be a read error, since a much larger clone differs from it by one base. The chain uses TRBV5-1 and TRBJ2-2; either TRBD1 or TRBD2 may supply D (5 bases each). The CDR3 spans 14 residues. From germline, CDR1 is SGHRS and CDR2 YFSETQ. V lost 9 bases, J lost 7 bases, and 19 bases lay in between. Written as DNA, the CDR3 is TGCGCCACCAAAGAGACAGCGGTAATCGGGGAGCTGTTTTTT. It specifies CATKETAVIGELFF. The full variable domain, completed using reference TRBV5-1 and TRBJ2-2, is KAGVTQTPRYLIKTRGQQVTLSCSPISGHRSVSWYQQTPGQGLQFLFEYFSETQRNKGNFPGRFSGRQFSNSRSEMNVSTLELGDSALYLCATKETAVIGELFFGEGSRLTVL.

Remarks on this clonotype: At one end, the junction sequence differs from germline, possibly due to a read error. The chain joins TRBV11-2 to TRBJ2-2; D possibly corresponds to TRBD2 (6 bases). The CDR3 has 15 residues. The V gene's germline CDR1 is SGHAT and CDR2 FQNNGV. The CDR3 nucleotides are TGTGTCAGCAGCTTTGCGGGGTCGAACACCGGGGAGCTCTTTTTT. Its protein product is CVSSFAGSNTGELFF. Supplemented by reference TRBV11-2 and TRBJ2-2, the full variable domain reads EAGVAQSPRYKIIEKRQSVAFWCNPISGHATLYWYQQILGQGPKLLIQFQNNGVVDDSQLPKDRFSAERLKGVDSTLKIQPAKLEDSAVYLCVSSFAGSNTGELFFGEGSRLTVL.

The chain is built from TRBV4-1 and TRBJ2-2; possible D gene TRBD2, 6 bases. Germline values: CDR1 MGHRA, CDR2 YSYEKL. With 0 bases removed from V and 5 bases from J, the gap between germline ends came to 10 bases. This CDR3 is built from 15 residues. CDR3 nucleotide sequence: TGCGCCAGCAGCCAAGATCACGGGGGAACCGGGGAGCTGTTTTTT. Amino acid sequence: CASSQDHGGTGELFF.

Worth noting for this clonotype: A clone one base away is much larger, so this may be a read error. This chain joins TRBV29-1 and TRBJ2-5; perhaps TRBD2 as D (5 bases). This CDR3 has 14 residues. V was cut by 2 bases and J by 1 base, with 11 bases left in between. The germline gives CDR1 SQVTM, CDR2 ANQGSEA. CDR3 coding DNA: TGCAGCGTTGAATTCCTAGCCGCCCAAGAGACCCAGTACTTC. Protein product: CSVEFLAAQETQYF.

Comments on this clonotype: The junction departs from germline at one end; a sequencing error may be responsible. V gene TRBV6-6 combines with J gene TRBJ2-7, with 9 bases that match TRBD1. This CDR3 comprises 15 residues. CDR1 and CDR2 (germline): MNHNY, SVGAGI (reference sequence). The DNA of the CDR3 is TGTGCCACCAGTTACACAGAACAGGGGGCGCTCGAGCAGTACTTC. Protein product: CATSYTEQGALEQYF.

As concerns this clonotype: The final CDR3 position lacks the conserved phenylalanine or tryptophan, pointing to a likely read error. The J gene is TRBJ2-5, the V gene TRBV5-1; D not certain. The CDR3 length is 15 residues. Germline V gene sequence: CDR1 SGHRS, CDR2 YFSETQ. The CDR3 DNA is TGCGCCAGCAGCTCCATCGTAGACGTAAGAGAGGCCCAGTACCTC. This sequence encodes CASSSIVDVREAQYL.

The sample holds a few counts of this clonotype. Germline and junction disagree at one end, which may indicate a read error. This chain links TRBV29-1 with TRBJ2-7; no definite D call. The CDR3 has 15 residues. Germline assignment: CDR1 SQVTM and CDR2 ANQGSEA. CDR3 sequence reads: CSVEDPGESSYEQYF. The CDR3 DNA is TGCAGCGTTGAAGATCCAGGAGAGAGCTCCTATGAGCAGTACTTC.

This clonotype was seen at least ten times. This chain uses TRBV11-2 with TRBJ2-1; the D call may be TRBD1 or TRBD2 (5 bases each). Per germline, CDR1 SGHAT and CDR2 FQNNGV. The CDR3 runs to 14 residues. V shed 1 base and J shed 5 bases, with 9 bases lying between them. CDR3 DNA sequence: TGTGCCAGCAGCTTAGGGGGGTTGAACAATGAGCAGTTCTTC. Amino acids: CASSLGGLNNEQFF. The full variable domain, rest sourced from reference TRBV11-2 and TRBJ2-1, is EAGVAQSPRYKIIEKRQSVAFWCNPISGHATLYWYQQILGQGPKLLIQFQNNGVVDDSQLPKDRFSAERLKGVDSTLKIQPAKLEDSAVYLCASSLGGLNNEQFFGPGTRLTVL.

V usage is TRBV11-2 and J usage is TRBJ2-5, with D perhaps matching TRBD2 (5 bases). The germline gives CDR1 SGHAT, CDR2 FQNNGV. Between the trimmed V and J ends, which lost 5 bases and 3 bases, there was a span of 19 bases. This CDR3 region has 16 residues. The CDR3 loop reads CASSQTPYGREETQYF. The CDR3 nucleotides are TGTGCCAGCAGCCAAACTCCTTACGGGCGGGAAGAGACCCAGTACTTC.

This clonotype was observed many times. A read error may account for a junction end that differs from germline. DNA of the CDR3: TGTGCCAGTAGCAGAAGAAGTACAGGGAACACAAATACGCACTACTTT. This codes for CASSRRSTGNTNTHYF. The chain combines TRBV11-2 with TRBJ2-3, with D perhaps matching TRBD1 (6 bases). Germline V lookup: CDR1 SGHAT, CDR2 FQNNGV. This CDR3 is 16 amino acids long.

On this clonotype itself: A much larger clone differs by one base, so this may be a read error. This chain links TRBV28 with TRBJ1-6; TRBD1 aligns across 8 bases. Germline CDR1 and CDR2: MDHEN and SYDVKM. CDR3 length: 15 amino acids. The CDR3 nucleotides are TGTGTCAGCAGTACCCTGGGACAGGTTAATTCACCCCTCCACTTT. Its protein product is CVSSTLGQVNSPLHF.

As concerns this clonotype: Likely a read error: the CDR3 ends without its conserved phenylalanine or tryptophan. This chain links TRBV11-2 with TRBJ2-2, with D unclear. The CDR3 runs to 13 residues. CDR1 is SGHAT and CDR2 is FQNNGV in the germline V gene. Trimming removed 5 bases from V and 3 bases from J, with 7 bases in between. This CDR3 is CASSPTDTGELFL. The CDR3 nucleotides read TGTGCCAGCAGCCCAACGGACACCGGGGAGCTGTTTCTT.

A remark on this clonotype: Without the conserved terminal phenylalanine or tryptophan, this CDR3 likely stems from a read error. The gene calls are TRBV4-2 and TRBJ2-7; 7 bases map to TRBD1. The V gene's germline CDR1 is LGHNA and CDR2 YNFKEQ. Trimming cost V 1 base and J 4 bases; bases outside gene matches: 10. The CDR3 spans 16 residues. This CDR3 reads CASSQGPPGTVYEQYI. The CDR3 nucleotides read TGTGCCAGCAGCCAAGGGCCCCCCGGGACAGTGTACGAGCAGTACATC.